This T cell receptor (beta chain) was captured in a study of blood T cell repertoires in COVID-19. Study at large: Material from acute and convalescent COVID-19 was sourced from the United States, Italy and Spain.

J lost 4 bases, V lost 5 bases, and 6 bases had no gene match. The germline V gene has CDR1 SGHAT and CDR2 FQNNGV. The CDR3 runs to 16 residues. The cohort comprised adults aged roughly 18 to 90 years residing in about 25 US areas. Source study methods: Amplification of reference gene primers was used by the study to estimate nucleated cell counts. The data were produced by immunoSEQ multiplex PCR, yet TCRdb's version contains in-frame clones alone and is incomplete. V and J calls and clone size are as listed in that table; D and trimming were resolved from the DNA. The table records about 150,000 clones, approximately 90% of them present only once.

The TCR sequence derives from a woman aged 40-49 years who had been exposed to COVID-19. The sequencing sample was made of PBMCs or T cells enriched from blood (not recorded which). The chain carries TRBV11-2 and TRBJ2-3, with TRBD2 identical over 13 bases. The CDR3 DNA reads as TGTGCCAGCAGCACGCACGGACTAGCGGGAGCAGATACGCAGTATTTT. Translating gives CASSTHGLAGADTQYF.